These T cell receptor beta chains were read from a single sample in a study of blood T cell repertoires in COVID-19. Sequencing used immunoSEQ multiplex PCR; TCRdb keeps in-frame clones, though not all of them. The profile covers about 200,000 clones, with 92% appearing a single time and 1.2% taken by the ten largest. The sample was peripheral blood. These receptors came from a man in his thirties or forties with acute or convalescent COVID-19. Both conserved end residues are part of each CDR3. D genes are given only for firm matches. The size entry is marked missing in some rows and otherwise reads once, few, many or a size class.

j_call	clone_size	v_call	d_call	cdr3_aa	cdr3_nt
TRBJ2-5	NA	TRBV3-1/TRBV3-2	TRBD2	CASSQVGGGPRTQYF	TGTGCCAGCAGCCAAGTGGGGGGAGGGCCCCGGACCCAGTACTTC
TRBJ2-2	NA	TRBV27	NA	CASTRGRGGGGELFF	TGTGCCAGCACTCGAGGCCGTGGGGGCGGCGGGGAGCTGTTTTTT
TRBJ1-2	NA	TRBV16	NA	CASSRLAGYGYTF	TGTGCCAGCAGCCGGCTCGCGGGTTATGGCTACACCTTC
TRBJ1-3	few	TRBV5-4	NA	CASSFGLGNTIYF	TGTGCCAGCAGCTTCGGACTGGGAAACACCATATATTTT
TRBJ2-5	NA	TRBV5-1	TRBD2	CASQLSGYREETQYF	TGCGCCAGCCAACTTAGCGGGTACCGGGAGGAGACCCAGTACTTC
TRBJ2-1	NA	TRBV6-5	NA	CASTTTGNSYNEQFF	TGTGCCAGCACTACCACAGGGAACTCCTACAATGAGCAGTTCTTC
TRBJ2-3	once	TRBV28	NA	CASRPQGRTDTQYF	TGTGCCAGCAGACCACAGGGTCGCACAGATACGCAGTATTTT
TRBJ2-3	NA	TRBV24-1	NA	CATSDLRGDTQYF	TGTGCCACCAGTGATTTGCGGGGAGATACGCAGTATTTT
TRBJ2-7	NA	TRBV6-1	TRBD2	CASSKATSGISYEQYF	TGTGCCAGCAGTAAAGCCACTAGCGGGATCTCCTACGAGCAGTACTTC
TRBJ2-5	NA	TRBV18	NA	CASSPTEGVQYF	TGTGCCAGCTCACCGACCGAGGGAGTCCAGTACTTC
TRBJ1-4	NA	TRBV30	NA	CAWSVGGTNEKLFF	TGTGCCTGGAGTGTTGGAGGCACTAATGAAAAACTGTTTTTT
TRBJ2-2	NA	TRBV19	TRBD1	CASSMGTATGELFF	TGTGCCAGTAGTATGGGGACAGCTACCGGGGAGCTGTTTTTT